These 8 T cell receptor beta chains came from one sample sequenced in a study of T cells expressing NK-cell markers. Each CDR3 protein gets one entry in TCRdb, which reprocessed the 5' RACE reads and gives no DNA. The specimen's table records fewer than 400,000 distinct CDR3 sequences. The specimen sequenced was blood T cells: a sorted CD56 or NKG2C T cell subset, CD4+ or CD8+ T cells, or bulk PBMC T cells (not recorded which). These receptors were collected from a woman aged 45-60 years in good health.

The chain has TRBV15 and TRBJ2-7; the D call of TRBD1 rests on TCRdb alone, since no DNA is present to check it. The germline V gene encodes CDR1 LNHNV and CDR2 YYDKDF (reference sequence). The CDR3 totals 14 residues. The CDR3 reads CATSREGQGHEQYF.

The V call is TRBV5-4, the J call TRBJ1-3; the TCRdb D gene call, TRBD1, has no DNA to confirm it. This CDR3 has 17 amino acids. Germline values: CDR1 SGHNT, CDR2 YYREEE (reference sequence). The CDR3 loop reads CASSLEGQGVAGNTIYF.

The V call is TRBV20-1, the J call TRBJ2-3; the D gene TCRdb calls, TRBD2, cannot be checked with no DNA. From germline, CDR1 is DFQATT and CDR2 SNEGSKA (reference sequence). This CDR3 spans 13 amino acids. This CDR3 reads CSGALPGADTQYF.

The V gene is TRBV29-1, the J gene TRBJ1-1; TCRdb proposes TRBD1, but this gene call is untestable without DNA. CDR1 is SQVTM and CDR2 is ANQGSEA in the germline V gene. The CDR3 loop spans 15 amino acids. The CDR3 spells CSVEGTGGGGTEAFF.

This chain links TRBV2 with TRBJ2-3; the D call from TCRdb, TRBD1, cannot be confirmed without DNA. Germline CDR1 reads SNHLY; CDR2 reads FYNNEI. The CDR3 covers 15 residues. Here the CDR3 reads CASSRRGTGSDTQYF.

The CDR3 spells CASSLATSGRQTQYF. The V gene is TRBV11-2, the J gene TRBJ2-5; TCRdb indicates TRBD2, and absent DNA this call remains unverified. Germline V CDR1 and CDR2: SGHAT, FQNNGV. This CDR3 is 15 amino acids long.

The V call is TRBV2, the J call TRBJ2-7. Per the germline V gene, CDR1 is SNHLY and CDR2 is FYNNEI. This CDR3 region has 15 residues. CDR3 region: CASSVKPNRSYEQYF.

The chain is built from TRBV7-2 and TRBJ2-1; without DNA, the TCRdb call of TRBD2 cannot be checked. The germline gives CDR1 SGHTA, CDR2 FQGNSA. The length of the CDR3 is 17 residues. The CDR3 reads CASSSQGSGRLVNEQFF.